Shown below are 11 T cell receptor beta chains from a single sample sequenced in a study of T cells in Graves' hyperthyroidism and ophthalmopathy. Amplification of TCR beta CDR3 regions was performed using RNA transcripts as template. The HTBI set primed first-round TCR CDR3 RT-PCR. Each CDR3 protein is one row after TCRdb ran MiXCR on the multiplex PCR reads. The table lists fewer than 450,000 distinct CDR3 sequences, about 18% of them singletons. Material: blood. These receptors were obtained from a woman aged 25 to 45 with Graves' hyperthyroidism that later progressed to Graves' ophthalmopathy.

This clonotype was picked up many times. CDR3 sequence reads: CASSLQKNTEAFF. CDR3 sequence (DNA): TGTGCCAGCAGTTTGCAGAAGAACACTGAAGCTTTCTTT. V gene TRBV27 combines with J gene TRBJ1-1, with D unclear. The V gene's germline CDR1 is MNHEY and CDR2 SMNVEV (reference sequence). V lost 3 bases, J lost 1 base, and 6 bases lay in between. The length of the CDR3 is 13 residues.

This clonotype was seen more than once but under ten times. The chain has TRBV6-1 and TRBJ2-1; D not resolved. V lost 6 bases and J lost 9, with 12 bases in between. From germline, CDR1 is MNHNS and CDR2 SASEGT. This CDR3 is built from 12 residues. The CDR3 spells CASRGLRIEQFF. CDR3 nucleotides: TGTGCCAGCAGGGGTCTGAGGATTGAGCAGTTCTTC.

This clonotype occurred many times. The chain has TRBV20-1 and TRBJ2-1; TRBD2 aligns across 8 bases. V lost 5 bases and J lost 5; bases outside the gene matches: 17. The CDR3 spans 17 residues. Germline V gene lookup returns CDR1 DFQATT and CDR2 SNEGSKA (reference sequence). CDR3 sequence: CSADIPGLGVRDNEQFF. CDR3 nucleotides: TGCAGTGCTGATATCCCGGGACTAGGGGTCCGAGACAATGAGCAGTTCTTC.

This clonotype was found many times. The V gene is TRBV7-9, the J gene TRBJ2-7, with 14 bases aligning to TRBD2. Unmatched junction bases numbered 5, after V lost 4 bases and J lost 3 bases. The CDR3 has 16 residues. Germline CDR1 and CDR2: SEHNR and FQNEAQ (reference sequence). The CDR3 is CASSSPGLAGDYEQYF. In DNA form, the CDR3 reads TGTGCCAGCAGCTCTCCGGGACTAGCGGGAGACTACGAGCAGTACTTC.

The rearrangement links TRBV20-1 to TRBJ1-1; unclear D gene. This CDR3 is 11 amino acids long. Trimming cost V 7 bases and J 2 bases, with 8 bases left between them. Germline loops: CDR1 DFQATT, CDR2 SNEGSKA (reference sequence). The CDR3 DNA is TGCAGTGGGTGGGGAAACACTGAAGCTTTCTTT. It encodes CSGWGNTEAFF.

This clonotype occurred a few times. V is TRBV4-1 and J is TRBJ1-1; D uncertain. Between the trimmed V and J ends, which lost 0 bases and 0 bases, there was a span of 8 bases. Germline CDR1 MGHRA, CDR2 YSYEKL. The CDR3 is 15 residues long. CDR3 loop: CASSQESFMNTEAFF. The CDR3 nucleotides read TGCGCCAGCAGCCAAGAGTCTTTTATGAACACTGAAGCTTTCTTT.

The chain links TRBV20-1 to TRBJ1-1; D is ambiguous. The CDR3 length is 14 residues. V was cut by 5 bases and J by 1 base, with 14 bases left in between. The germline CDR1 and CDR2 sequences are DFQATT and SNEGSKA (reference sequence). The CDR3 DNA is TGCAGTGCTCCCCGAACGGGCGAGAACACTGAAGCTTTCTTT. This gives the protein CSAPRTGENTEAFF.

This clonotype was seen ten or more times. The genes are TRBV9 and TRBJ2-1; TRBD2 aligns across 16 bases. Germline V gene sequence: CDR1 SGDLS, CDR2 YYNGEE. The CDR3 contains 18 residues. After removal of 3 bases from V and 4 bases from J, the junction contained 7 bases not matched to a gene. CDR3 DNA: TGTGCCAGCAGCGCGTCCGGGACTAGCGGGAGGGGGTACAATGAGCAGTTCTTC. The encoded protein is CASSASGTSGRGYNEQFF.

V gene TRBV29-1 combines with J gene TRBJ2-1; tentative D call: TRBD2 (6 bases). The CDR3 extends over 16 amino acids. With 0 bases removed from V and 1 base from J, the gap between germline ends came to 13 bases. Germline CDR1 and CDR2: SQVTM and ANQGSEA. In DNA form, the CDR3 reads TGCAGCGTTGAAGATCCAGGAGGGACTTCCTACAATGAGCAGTTCTTC. Protein product: CSVEDPGGTSYNEQFF.

This chain links TRBV29-1 with TRBJ1-4; 8 nucleotides match TRBD1. After removal of 5 bases from V and 3 bases from J, the junction contained 2 bases not matched to a gene. From germline, CDR1 is SQVTM and CDR2 ANQGSEA. The CDR3 loop spans 13 amino acids. The CDR3 is CSVLTGANEKLFF. The CDR3 DNA sequence: TGCAGCGTTCTGACAGGGGCTAATGAAAAACTGTTTTTT.

As to this clonotype: A much more abundant neighbour one base away suggests this may be a read error. The chain is built from TRBV7-2 and TRBJ2-5; TRBD1 is a possible D gene (5 bases). Looked up from germline, CDR1 is SGHTA and CDR2 is FQGNSA. V lost 1 base and J 9 bases, leaving 15 bases between the germline ends. This CDR3 has 14 residues. The CDR3 DNA follows: TGTGCCAGCAGCTTAGGGCGACAGTTTGAATCCCAGTACTTC. This translates into CASSLGRQFESQYF. The whole variable domain, filled in from reference TRBV7-2 and TRBJ2-5, reads GAGVSQSPSNKVTEKGKDVELRCDPISGHTALYWYRQSLGQGLEFLIYFQGNSAPDKSGLPSDRFSAERTGGSVSTLTIQRTQQEDSAVYLCASSLGRQFESQYFGPGTRLLVL.